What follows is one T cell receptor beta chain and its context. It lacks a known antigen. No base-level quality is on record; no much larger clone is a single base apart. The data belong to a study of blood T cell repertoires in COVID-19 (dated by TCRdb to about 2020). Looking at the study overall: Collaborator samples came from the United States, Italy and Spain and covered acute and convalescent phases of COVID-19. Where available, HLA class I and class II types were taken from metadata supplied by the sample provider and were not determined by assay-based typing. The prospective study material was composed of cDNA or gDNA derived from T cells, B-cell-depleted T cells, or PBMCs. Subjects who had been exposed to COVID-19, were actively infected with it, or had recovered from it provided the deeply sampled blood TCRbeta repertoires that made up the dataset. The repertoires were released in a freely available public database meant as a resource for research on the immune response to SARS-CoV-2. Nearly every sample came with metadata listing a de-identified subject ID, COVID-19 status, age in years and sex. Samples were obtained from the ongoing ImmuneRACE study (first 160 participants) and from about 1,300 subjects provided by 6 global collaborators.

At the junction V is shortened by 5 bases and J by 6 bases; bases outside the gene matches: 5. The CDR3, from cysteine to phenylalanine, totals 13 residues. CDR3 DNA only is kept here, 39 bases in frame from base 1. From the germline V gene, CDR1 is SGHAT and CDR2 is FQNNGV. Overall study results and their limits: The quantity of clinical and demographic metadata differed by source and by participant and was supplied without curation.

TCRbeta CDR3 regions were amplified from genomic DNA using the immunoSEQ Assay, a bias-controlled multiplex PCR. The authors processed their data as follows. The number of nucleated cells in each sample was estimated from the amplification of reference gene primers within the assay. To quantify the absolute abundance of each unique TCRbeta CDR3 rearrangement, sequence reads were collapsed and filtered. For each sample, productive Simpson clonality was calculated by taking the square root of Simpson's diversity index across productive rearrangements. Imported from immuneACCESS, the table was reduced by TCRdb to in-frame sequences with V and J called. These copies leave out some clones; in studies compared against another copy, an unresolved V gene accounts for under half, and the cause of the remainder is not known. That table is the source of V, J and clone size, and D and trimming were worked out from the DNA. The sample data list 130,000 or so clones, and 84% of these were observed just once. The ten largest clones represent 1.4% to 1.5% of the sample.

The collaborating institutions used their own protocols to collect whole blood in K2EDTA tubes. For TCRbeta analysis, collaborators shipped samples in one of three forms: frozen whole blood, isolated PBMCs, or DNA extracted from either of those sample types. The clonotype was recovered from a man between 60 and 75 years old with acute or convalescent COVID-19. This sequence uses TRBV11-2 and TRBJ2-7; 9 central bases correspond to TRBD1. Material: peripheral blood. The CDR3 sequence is CASSQGQGVEQYF. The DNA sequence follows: TGTGCCAGCAGCCAGGGACAGGGAGTCGAGCAGTACTTC.